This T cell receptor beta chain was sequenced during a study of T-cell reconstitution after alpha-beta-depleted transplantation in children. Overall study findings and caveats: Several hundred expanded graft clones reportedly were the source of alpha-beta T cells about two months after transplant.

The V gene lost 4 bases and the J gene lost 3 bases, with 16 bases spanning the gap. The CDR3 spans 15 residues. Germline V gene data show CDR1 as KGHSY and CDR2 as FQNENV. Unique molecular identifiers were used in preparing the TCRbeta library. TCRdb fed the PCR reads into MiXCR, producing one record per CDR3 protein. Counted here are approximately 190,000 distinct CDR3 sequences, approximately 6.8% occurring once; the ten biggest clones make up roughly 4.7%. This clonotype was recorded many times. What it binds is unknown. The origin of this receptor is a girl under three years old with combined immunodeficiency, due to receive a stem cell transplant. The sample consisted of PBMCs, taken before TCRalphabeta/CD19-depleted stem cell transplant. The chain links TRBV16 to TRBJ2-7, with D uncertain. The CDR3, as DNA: TGTGCCAGCAGCCGGGCTGGTGAGACGGACTACGAGCAGTACTTC. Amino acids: CASSRAGETDYEQYF.